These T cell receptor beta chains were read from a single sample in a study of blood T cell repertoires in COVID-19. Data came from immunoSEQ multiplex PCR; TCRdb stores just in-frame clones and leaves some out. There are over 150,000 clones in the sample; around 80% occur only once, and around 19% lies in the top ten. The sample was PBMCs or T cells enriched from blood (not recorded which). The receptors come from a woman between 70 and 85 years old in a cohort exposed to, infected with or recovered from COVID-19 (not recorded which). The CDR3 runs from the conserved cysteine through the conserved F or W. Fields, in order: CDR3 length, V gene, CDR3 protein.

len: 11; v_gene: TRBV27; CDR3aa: CASARGREQYF
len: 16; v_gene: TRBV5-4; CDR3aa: CASRTSGSLVAGELFF
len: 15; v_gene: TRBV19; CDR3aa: CASSIAAGSYNEQFF
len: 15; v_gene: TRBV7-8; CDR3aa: CASSWTAGTGNTIYF
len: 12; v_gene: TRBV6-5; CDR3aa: CASKQQGGEQYF
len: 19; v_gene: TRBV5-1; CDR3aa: CASSLAPLLAPTYYNEQFF
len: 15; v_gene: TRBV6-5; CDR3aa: CASSYSSQFSYEQYF
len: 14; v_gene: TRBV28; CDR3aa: CASTSPAGNYEQYF
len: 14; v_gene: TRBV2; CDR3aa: CASSRDTRNQPQHF
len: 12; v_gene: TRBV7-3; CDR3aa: CASSPGRDEQFF
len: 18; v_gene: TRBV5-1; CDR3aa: CASSSGMKTGGRYNEQFF
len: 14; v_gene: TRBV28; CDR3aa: CASSPPKGRETQYF
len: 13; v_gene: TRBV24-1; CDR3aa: CATSGTVYNEQFF
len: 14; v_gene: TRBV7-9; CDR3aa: CASSSTGGDYGYTF
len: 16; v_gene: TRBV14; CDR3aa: CASSHGSGLRWTEAFF
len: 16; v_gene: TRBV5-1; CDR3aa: CASSLAGGQGLETQYF
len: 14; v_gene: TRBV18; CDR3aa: CASSPGLGADTQYF
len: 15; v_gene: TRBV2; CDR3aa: CASSEESGWLHEQFF
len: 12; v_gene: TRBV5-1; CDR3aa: CASSSQQETQYF
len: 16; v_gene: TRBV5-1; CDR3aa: CASSLVPGQANYGYTF
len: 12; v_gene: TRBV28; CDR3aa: CASKQGYNEQFF
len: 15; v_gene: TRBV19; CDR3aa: CASNQQGGNTGELFF
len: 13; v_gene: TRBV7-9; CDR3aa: CASSLVERGELFF
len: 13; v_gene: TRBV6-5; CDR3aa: CASRTSGATGYTF
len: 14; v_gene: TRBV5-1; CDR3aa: CASSQGQGAGGYTF
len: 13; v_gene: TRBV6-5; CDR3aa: CASSRQGSTEAFF
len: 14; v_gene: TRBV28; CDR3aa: CASSVNRFGQPQHF
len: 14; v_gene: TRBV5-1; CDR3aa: CASSADRGTDTQYF
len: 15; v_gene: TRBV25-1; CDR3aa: CASSPRTGVDNEQFF
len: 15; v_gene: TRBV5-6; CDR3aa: CASRLGGLSYNEQFF
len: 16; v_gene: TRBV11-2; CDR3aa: CASSRDRVIFAGELFF
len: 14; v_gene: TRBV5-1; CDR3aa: CASSQEPSSYEQYF
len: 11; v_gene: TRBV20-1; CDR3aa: CSAERNEKLFF
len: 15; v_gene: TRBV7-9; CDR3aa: CASSLVGQGDYEQYF
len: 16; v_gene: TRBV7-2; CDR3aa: CASSFGRGIPNTEAFF
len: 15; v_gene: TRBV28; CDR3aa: CASSSQDRDTYEQYF
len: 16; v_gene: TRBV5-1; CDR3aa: CASSPTGLAGRRELFF
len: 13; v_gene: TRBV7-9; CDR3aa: CASSFDMGFVAFF
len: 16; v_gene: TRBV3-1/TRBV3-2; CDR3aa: CASSQGSGMGTGELFF
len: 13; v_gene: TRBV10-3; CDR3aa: CAIHPGGGYEQYF
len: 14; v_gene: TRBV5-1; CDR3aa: CASSLSRPTDTQYF
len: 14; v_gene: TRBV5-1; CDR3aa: CASSPQTGTDTQYF
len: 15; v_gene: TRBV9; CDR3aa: CASSVQGTGANVLTF
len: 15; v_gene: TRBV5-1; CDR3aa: CASSSQGGGTDTQYF
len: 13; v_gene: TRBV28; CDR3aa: CASSGGGHNEQFF
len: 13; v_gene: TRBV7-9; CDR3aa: CASSLAGTYEQYF
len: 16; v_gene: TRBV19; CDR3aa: CASSIVGRGLQETQYF
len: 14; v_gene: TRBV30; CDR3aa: CAWSPRDFTDTQYF
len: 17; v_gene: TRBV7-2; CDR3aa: CASSLVGTTVLGSEQFF
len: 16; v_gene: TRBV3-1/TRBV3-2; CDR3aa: CASSRDSGTLTDTQYF
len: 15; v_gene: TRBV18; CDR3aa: CASSGDGSRTDTQYF
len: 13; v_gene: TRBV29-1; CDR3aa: CSVARQQNTEAFF
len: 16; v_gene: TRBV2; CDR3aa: CASRASGQGAGSPLHF
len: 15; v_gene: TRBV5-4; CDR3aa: CASSLGGTGVNEQFF